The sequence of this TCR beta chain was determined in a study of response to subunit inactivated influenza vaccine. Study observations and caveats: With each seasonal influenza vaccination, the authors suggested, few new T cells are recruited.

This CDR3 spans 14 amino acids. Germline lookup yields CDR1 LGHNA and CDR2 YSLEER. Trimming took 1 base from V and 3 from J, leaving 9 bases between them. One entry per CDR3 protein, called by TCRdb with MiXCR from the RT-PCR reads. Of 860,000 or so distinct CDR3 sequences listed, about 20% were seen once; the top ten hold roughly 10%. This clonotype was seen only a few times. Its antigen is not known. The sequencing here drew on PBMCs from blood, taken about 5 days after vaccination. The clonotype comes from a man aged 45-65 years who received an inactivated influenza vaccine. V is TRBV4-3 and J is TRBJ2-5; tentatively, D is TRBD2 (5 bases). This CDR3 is CASSQGLGEETQYF. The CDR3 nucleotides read TGCGCCAGCAGCCAAGGATTGGGAGAAGAGACCCAGTACTTC.